One TCR beta chain is described in this entry. Antigen specificity is unknown. The PCR was carried out with 60 Vbeta primers and 13 Jbeta primers. Produced via immunoSEQ multiplex PCR; TCRdb's table is partial and in-frame only. This table holds approximately 250,000 clones, approximately 84% found once. The data are from a study of cytomegalovirus exposure and HLA in healthy donors. Study summary: From donors who were HLA-typed, an early data release held 65 million to 85 million unique TCRs. Study conclusions and caveats: CMV antigen specificity was confirmed in vitro for three CMV-associated chains. In a later analysis, specific HLA alleles were associated with under 20,000 TCR beta sequences at a 0.05 false discovery rate. Cytomegalovirus association was assigned to approximately 180 TCR beta chains.

The CDR3 runs to 11 residues. V dropped 6 bases and J dropped 11; count of bases not matched to a gene: 6. The V gene's germline CDR1 is MNHEY and CDR2 SVGAGI. This chain joins TRBV6-5 and TRBJ1-1, with 7 nucleotides matching TRBD1. The TCR was taken from a girl aged 2-10 years in good health and CMV-seronegative. Sequenced material: PBMCs. CDR3 DNA: TGTGCCAGCAGACGACAGGGTGACGCTTTCTTT. Translation: CASRRQGDAFF.